Below, 14 T cell receptor beta chains from the same sample are listed, as sequenced in a study of T cell responses to AZD1222 COVID-19 vaccine. This table comes from immunoSEQ multiplex PCR, and its TCRdb copy is limited to in-frame clones, with some not included. Among 100,000 to 140,000 clones, more than 70% were seen once, and the ten largest hold 6.5% to 8%. The source was peripheral blood, collected on day 0 of AZD1222 vaccination. These receptors were collected from an adult in good health.

The V gene is TRBV29-1, the J gene TRBJ2-7, with D tentatively TRBD1 (10 bases). V lost 1 base, J lost 1 base, and 23 bases lay in between. Germline values: CDR1 SQVTM, CDR2 ANQGSEA. This CDR3 has 18 residues. The CDR3 spells CSVEARGLAGQGSYEQYF. The CDR3 nucleotides are TGCAGCGTTGAAGCCCGAGGGCTAGCGGGACAGGGGTCCTACGAGCAGTACTTC.

V usage is TRBV3-1 (or the pseudogene TRBV3-2) and J usage is TRBJ1-3; D ambiguous. Germline V gene sequence: CDR1 LGHDT, CDR2 YNNKEL (reference sequence). V lost 0 bases and J 1 base, leaving 13 bases between the germline ends. The CDR3 length is 17 residues. The CDR3 sequence is CASSQDPPWRSGNTIYF. The CDR3, as DNA: TGTGCCAGCAGCCAAGACCCGCCGTGGAGGTCTGGAAACACCATATATTTT.

This clone was counted a single time. The chain joins TRBV6-2 or TRBV6-3 to TRBJ1-5; D may be TRBD1 (5 bases). CDR3 length: 14 residues. The germline V and J ends were trimmed by 0 bases and 6 bases, with 9 bases remaining between them. The germline V gene encodes CDR1 MNHEY and CDR2 SVGEGT. CDR3 bases: TGTGCCAGCAGTTACTCGGGGGGGAGTCAGCCCCAGCATTTT. It encodes CASSYSGGSQPQHF.

In this sample, this clone turned up once. The chain links TRBV7-2 to TRBJ1-5; D remains unclear. Trimming removed 8 bases at V and 3 bases at J, with 11 bases between. The germline CDR1 and CDR2 sequences are SGHTA and FQGNSA. The CDR3 runs to 13 residues. The CDR3 sequence is CASGPRVNQPQHF. The CDR3 DNA is TGTGCCAGCGGACCGCGGGTCAATCAGCCCCAGCATTTT.

The chain recombines TRBV4-2 with TRBJ2-1; perhaps TRBD2 as D (5 bases). The CDR3 contains 16 residues. Germline V CDR1 and CDR2: LGHNA, YNFKEQ. The V and J ends lost 1 base and 10 bases respectively, with 20 bases between them. The CDR3 here is CASSQVGSAGVGEQFF. In nucleotides, the CDR3 is TGTGCCAGCAGCCAAGTAGGGTCGGCGGGCGTTGGGGAGCAGTTCTTC.

This clone was counted once. This chain connects TRBV9 to TRBJ1-6; D unresolved. This CDR3 has 16 amino acids. CDR1 is SGDLS and CDR2 is YYNGEE in the germline V gene. The germline V and J ends were trimmed by 3 bases and 0 bases, with 10 bases remaining between them. The DNA of the CDR3 is TGTGCCAGCAGCGAGACTCTAAGCTCCTATAATTCACCCCTCCACTTT. This gives the protein CASSETLSSYNSPLHF.

The chain is built from TRBV7-2 and TRBJ1-2, with D unclear. The CDR3 runs to 12 residues. Germline CDR1 is SGHTA and CDR2 is FQGNSA. The V end was cut by 1 base, the J end by 4 bases, with 4 bases between. This chain's CDR3 is CASSLGGYGYTF. The CDR3 DNA follows: TGTGCCAGCAGCTTAGGGGGCTATGGCTACACCTTC.

This chain joins TRBV7-9 and TRBJ1-2; TRBD1 might be the D (6 bases). This CDR3 spans 14 amino acids. The germline V gene encodes CDR1 SEHNR and CDR2 FQNEAQ (reference sequence). The germline V and J ends were trimmed by 5 bases and 4 bases, with 14 bases remaining between them. The CDR3 nucleotides are TGTGCCAGCAGCCAACCGACAGGCCTCTATGGCTACACCTTC. Residues: CASSQPTGLYGYTF.

The V and J genes are TRBV29-1 and TRBJ2-7; 9 nucleotides line up with TRBD1. CDR3 length equals 13 residues. V trimming: 3 bases; J trimming: 3 bases; junction bases outside the gene matches: 3. The germline V gene has CDR1 SQVTM and CDR2 ANQGSEA. CDR3 DNA sequence: TGCAGCGTTGAGGGGACAGGGTACTACGAGCAGTACTTC. It codes for CSVEGTGYYEQYF.

The chain carries TRBV28 and TRBJ1-5; no clear D gene. The germline gives CDR1 MDHEN, CDR2 SYDVKM. V was shortened by 5 bases and J by 3 bases, with 11 bases between the two germline ends. This CDR3 is 14 amino acids long. In nucleotides, the CDR3 is TGTGCCAGCAGTCCCGGGCTCTACAATCAGCCCCAGCATTTT. Its protein is CASSPGLYNQPQHF. Drawing the rest from reference TRBV28 and TRBJ1-5, the complete variable domain is DVKVTQSSRYLVKRTGEKVFLECVQDMDHENMFWYRQDPGLGLRLIYFSYDVKMKEKGDIPEGYSVSREKKERFSLILESASTNQTSMYLCASSPGLYNQPQHFGDGTRLSIL.

This clone was recorded only once. The sample holds other DNA sequences that translate to the same CDR3. This chain links TRBV24-1 with TRBJ1-2, with 7 positions matching TRBD1. Germline CDR1 KGHDR, CDR2 SFDVKD. V was pared by 4 bases and J by 5 bases, with 0 bases of the junction left unmatched. The CDR3 covers 12 residues. CDR3 in DNA: TGTGCCACCAGTGACAGGGGGTATGGCTACACCTTC. Amino acids: CATSDRGYGYTF.

The genes are TRBV15 and TRBJ1-6; 7 positions match TRBD1. With V trimmed by 0 bases and J by 9 bases, 8 bases remained unmatched. In germline, CDR1 is LNHNV, CDR2 YYDKDF (reference sequence). CDR3 length: 16 amino acids. In nucleotides, the CDR3 is TGTGCCACCAGCAGAGATCCGAGACAGGGAACTTCACCCCTCCACTTT. Protein product: CATSRDPRQGTSPLHF.

V usage is TRBV7-8 and J usage is TRBJ2-1, with 8 nucleotides matching TRBD1. Per the germline V gene, CDR1 is SGHVS and CDR2 is FQNEAQ. The CDR3 spans 15 residues. J gave up 3 bases and V 5 bases, and 6 bases lay outside the gene matches. The CDR3 DNA sequence: TGTGCCAGCAGCCCGAGGACAGGGAGCTACAATGAGCAGTTCTTC. Encoded protein: CASSPRTGSYNEQFF.

This chain joins TRBV7-2 and TRBJ2-1; 8 nucleotides line up with TRBD2. The CDR3 extends over 15 amino acids. V was clipped by 5 bases and J by 7 bases; unmatched bases: 10. From germline, CDR1 is SGHTA and CDR2 FQGNSA. CDR3 region: CASSPQAGEGNEQFF. The CDR3 region has the DNA TGTGCCAGCAGCCCCCAAGCGGGAGAGGGGAATGAGCAGTTCTTC.